This T cell receptor beta chain was documented in a study of blood T cells in healthy people across ages. Then a second PCR, running roughly 7 to 12 cycles, was carried out with a sample-barcoded 5' primer and a J-beta primer mix. Each cDNA molecule received a tag from a template-switch adaptor that had 12 random nucleotides. In TCRdb, the 5' RACE reads were re-called with MiXCR into one record per CDR3 protein. The sample holds hundreds of thousands of distinct CDR3 sequences, around half seen once. Findings and caveats of the study: Among T cells, TCR beta diversity per million cells dropped roughly linearly as age rose.

This clonotype was seen more than once but under ten times. Its antigen is as yet unknown. Healthy Caucasian individuals from Russia aged about 6 to 95 were enrolled as donors. Every donor contributed 7.5 to 10 milliliters of peripheral blood by blood draw. Trimming shortened V by 7 bases and J by 6 bases, and 13 bases separated the two germline ends. Germline V CDR1 and CDR2: MGHDK, SYGVNS. The CDR3 totals 13 residues. The TCR comes from a woman aged 55 to 70 in good health. Sequencing was done on a sample of blood. This sequence joins TRBV25-1 and TRBJ2-4, with TRBD1 as a possible D gene (7 bases). The CDR3, as DNA: TGTGCCAGCACACGACAGGGAGGAAACATTCAGTACTTC. Its protein is CASTRQGGNIQYF.